This T cell receptor (beta chain) was sequenced during a study of multiple sclerosis patients with progressive multifocal leukoencephalopathy. Study background: The control group, sampled over time, had multiple sclerosis, received natalizumab and did not develop PML.

The CDR3 has 15 amino acids. Germline CDR1 is SGHRS and CDR2 is YFSETQ. The ends were cut back, 1 base at V and 0 bases at J, with 9 bases in the middle. As for time point: before natalizumab initiation. Study-level findings and limits: Less diverse TRB repertoires were suggested in most PML patients.

Each PCR contained spiked synthetic TR CDR3 controls spanning every V-J pairing. Method: immunoSEQ multiplex PCR; TCRdb's copy keeps in-frame clones and lacks some. The sample shows roughly 30,000 clones, around 89% of them seen only once. Details on this clone: Its antigen is as yet unknown.

The receptor was isolated from a human donor with multiple sclerosis. This chain uses TRBV5-1 with TRBJ2-3, with D possibly matching TRBD2 (6 bases). The sequenced sample was PBMCs. The CDR3: CASSLLAGSTDTQYF. CDR3 nucleotide sequence: TGCGCCAGCAGCTTGTTGGCGGGGAGCACAGATACGCAGTATTTT.